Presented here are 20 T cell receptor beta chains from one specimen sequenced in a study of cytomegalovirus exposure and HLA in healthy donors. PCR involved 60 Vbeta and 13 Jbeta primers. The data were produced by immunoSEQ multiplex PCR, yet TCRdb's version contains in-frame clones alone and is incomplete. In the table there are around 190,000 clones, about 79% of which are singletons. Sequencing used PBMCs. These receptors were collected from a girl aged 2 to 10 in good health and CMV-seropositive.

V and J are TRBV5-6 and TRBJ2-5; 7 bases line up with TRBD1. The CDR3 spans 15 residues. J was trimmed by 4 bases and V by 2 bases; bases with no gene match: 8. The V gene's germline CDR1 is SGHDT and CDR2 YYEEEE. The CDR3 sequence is CASSFLPSGGETQYF. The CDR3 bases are TGTGCCAGCAGCTTCCTACCTTCAGGGGGAGAGACCCAGTACTTC.

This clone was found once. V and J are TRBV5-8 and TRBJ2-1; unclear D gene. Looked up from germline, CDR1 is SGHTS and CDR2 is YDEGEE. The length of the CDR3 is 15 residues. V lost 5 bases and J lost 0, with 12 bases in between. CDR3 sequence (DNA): TGTGCCAGCAGTCCGACAAGTAGCTCCTACAATGAGCAGTTCTTC. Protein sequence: CASSPTSSSYNEQFF.

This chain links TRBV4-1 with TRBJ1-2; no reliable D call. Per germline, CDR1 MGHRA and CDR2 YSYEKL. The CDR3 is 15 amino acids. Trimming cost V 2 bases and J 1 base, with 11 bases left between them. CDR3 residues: CASSQPTRINYGYTF. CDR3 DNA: TGCGCCAGCAGCCAACCGACACGGATTAACTATGGCTACACCTTC.

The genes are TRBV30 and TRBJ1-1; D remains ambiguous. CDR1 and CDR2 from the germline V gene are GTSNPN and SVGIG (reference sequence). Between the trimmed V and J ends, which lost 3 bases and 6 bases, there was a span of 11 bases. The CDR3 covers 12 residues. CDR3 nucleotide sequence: TGTGCCTGGAGATCGCGGTTGGCTGAAGCTTTCTTT. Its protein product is CAWRSRLAEAFF.

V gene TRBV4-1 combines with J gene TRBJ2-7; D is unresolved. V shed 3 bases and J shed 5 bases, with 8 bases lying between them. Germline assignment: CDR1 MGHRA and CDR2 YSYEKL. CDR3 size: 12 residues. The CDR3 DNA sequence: TGCGCCAGCAGCCACAACCGGGACGAGCAGTACTTC. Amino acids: CASSHNRDEQYF.

CDR3 nucleotide sequence: TGCGCCAGCAGCCGAGGGGGATCGAGGGGGGGTCCGATATACGAGCAGTACTTC. The encoded protein is CASSRGGSRGGPIYEQYF. The chain carries TRBV4-1 and TRBJ2-7; a possible D gene is TRBD2 (7 bases). Germline V lookup: CDR1 MGHRA, CDR2 YSYEKL. This CDR3 has 18 residues. The germline V and J ends were trimmed by 4 bases and 4 bases, with 26 bases remaining between them.

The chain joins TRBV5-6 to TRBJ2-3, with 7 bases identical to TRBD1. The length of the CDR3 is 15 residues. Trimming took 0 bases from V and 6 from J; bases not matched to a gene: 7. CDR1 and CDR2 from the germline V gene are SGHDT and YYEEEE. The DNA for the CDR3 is TGTGCCAGCAGCTTGGGGGACAGCCGTGGGGATACGCAGTATTTT. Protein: CASSLGDSRGDTQYF.

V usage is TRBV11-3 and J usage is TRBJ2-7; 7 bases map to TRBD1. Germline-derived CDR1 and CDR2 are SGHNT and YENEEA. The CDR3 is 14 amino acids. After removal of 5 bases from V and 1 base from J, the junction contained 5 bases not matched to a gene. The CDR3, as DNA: TGTGCCAGCAGCCCGCGGACAGGTTCCTACGAGCAGTACTTC. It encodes CASSPRTGSYEQYF.

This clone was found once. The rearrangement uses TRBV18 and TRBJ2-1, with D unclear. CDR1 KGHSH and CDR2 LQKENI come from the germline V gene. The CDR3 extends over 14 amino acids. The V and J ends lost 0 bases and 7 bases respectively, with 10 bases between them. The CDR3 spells CASSPPSATNEQFF. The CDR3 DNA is TGTGCCAGCTCACCACCGTCGGCGACTAATGAGCAGTTCTTC.

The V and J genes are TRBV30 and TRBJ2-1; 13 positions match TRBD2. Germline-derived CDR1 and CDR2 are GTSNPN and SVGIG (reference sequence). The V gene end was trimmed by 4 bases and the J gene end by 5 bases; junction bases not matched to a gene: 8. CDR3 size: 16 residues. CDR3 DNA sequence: TGTGCCTGGAAGACACTAGCGGGGGGGGGCCACAATGAGCAGTTCTTC. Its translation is CAWKTLAGGGHNEQFF.

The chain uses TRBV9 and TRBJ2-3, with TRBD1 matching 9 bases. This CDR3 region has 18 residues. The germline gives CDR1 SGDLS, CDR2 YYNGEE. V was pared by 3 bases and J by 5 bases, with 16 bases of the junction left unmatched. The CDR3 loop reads CASSDTRRDRDALDTQYF. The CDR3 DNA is TGTGCCAGCAGCGATACCCGGCGGGACAGGGACGCCCTAGATACGCAGTATTTT.

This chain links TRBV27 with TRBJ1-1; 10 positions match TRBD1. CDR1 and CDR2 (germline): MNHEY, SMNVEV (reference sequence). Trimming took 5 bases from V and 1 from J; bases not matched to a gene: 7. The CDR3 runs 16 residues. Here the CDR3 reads CASSPGTGEWNTEAFF. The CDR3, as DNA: TGTGCCAGCAGTCCAGGGACAGGGGAGTGGAACACTGAAGCTTTCTTT.

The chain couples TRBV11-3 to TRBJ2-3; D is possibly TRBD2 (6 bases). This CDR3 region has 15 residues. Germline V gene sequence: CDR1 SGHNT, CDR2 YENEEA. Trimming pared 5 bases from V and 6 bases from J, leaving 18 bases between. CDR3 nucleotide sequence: TGTGCCAGCAGCCCTCGAGCGGGTTTCCCGGATACGCAGTATTTT. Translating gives CASSPRAGFPDTQYF.

The CDR3 protein is CASSQLLRASGMNTGELFF. CDR3 nucleotides: TGCGCCAGCAGCCAGCTCCTGCGGGCTAGTGGGATGAACACCGGGGAGCTGTTTTTT. The rearrangement links TRBV5-1 to TRBJ2-2; a weak D match, TRBD2 (5 bases). V dropped 4 bases and J dropped 1 base, with 23 bases sitting between them. Germline V gene lookup returns CDR1 SGHRS and CDR2 YFSETQ. The CDR3 is 19 amino acids. Variable domain in full (rest from reference TRBV5-1 and TRBJ2-2): KAGVTQTPRYLIKTRGQQVTLSCSPISGHRSVSWYQQTPGQGLQFLFEYFSETQRNKGNFPGRFSGRQFSNSRSEMNVSTLELGDSALYLCASSQLLRASGMNTGELFFGEGSRLTVL.

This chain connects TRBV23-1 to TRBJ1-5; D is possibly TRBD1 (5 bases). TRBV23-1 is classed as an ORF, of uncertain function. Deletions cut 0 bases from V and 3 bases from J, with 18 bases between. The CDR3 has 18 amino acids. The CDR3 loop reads CASSQSGQGKVDNQPQHF. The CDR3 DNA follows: TGCGCCAGCAGTCAATCCGGGCAGGGTAAAGTGGACAATCAGCCCCAGCATTTT.

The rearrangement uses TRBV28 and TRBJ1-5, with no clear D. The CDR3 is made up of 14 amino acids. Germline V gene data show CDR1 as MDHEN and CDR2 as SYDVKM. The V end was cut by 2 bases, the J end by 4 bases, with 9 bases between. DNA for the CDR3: TGTGCCAGCAGTTTAATATTAGCAAATCAGCCCCAGCATTTT. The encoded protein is CASSLILANQPQHF.

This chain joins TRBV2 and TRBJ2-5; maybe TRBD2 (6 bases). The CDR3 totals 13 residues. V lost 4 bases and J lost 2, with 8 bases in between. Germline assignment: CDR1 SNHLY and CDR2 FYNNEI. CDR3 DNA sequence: TGTGCCAGCAGTGGGACTACGCAAGAGACCCAGTACTTC. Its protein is CASSGTTQETQYF.

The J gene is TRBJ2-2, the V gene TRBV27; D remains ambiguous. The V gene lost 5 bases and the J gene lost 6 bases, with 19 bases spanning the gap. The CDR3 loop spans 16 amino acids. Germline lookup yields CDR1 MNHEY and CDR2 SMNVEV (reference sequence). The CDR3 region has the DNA TGTGCCAGCAGTAGCCCTCCCAGCCGTAGCTCCGGGGAGCTGTTTTTT. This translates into CASSSPPSRSSGELFF.

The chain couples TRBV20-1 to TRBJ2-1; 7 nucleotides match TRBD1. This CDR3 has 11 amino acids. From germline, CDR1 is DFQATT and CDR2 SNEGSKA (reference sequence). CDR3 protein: CSPTGYNEQFF. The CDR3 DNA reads TGCAGCCCGACAGGGTACAATGAGCAGTTCTTC.

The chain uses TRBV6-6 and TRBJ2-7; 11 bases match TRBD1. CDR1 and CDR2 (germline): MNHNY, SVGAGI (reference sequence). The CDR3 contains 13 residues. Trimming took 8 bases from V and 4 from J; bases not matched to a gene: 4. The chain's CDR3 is CASGDRGLYEQYF. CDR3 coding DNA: TGTGCCAGCGGGGACAGGGGGTTGTACGAGCAGTACTTC.